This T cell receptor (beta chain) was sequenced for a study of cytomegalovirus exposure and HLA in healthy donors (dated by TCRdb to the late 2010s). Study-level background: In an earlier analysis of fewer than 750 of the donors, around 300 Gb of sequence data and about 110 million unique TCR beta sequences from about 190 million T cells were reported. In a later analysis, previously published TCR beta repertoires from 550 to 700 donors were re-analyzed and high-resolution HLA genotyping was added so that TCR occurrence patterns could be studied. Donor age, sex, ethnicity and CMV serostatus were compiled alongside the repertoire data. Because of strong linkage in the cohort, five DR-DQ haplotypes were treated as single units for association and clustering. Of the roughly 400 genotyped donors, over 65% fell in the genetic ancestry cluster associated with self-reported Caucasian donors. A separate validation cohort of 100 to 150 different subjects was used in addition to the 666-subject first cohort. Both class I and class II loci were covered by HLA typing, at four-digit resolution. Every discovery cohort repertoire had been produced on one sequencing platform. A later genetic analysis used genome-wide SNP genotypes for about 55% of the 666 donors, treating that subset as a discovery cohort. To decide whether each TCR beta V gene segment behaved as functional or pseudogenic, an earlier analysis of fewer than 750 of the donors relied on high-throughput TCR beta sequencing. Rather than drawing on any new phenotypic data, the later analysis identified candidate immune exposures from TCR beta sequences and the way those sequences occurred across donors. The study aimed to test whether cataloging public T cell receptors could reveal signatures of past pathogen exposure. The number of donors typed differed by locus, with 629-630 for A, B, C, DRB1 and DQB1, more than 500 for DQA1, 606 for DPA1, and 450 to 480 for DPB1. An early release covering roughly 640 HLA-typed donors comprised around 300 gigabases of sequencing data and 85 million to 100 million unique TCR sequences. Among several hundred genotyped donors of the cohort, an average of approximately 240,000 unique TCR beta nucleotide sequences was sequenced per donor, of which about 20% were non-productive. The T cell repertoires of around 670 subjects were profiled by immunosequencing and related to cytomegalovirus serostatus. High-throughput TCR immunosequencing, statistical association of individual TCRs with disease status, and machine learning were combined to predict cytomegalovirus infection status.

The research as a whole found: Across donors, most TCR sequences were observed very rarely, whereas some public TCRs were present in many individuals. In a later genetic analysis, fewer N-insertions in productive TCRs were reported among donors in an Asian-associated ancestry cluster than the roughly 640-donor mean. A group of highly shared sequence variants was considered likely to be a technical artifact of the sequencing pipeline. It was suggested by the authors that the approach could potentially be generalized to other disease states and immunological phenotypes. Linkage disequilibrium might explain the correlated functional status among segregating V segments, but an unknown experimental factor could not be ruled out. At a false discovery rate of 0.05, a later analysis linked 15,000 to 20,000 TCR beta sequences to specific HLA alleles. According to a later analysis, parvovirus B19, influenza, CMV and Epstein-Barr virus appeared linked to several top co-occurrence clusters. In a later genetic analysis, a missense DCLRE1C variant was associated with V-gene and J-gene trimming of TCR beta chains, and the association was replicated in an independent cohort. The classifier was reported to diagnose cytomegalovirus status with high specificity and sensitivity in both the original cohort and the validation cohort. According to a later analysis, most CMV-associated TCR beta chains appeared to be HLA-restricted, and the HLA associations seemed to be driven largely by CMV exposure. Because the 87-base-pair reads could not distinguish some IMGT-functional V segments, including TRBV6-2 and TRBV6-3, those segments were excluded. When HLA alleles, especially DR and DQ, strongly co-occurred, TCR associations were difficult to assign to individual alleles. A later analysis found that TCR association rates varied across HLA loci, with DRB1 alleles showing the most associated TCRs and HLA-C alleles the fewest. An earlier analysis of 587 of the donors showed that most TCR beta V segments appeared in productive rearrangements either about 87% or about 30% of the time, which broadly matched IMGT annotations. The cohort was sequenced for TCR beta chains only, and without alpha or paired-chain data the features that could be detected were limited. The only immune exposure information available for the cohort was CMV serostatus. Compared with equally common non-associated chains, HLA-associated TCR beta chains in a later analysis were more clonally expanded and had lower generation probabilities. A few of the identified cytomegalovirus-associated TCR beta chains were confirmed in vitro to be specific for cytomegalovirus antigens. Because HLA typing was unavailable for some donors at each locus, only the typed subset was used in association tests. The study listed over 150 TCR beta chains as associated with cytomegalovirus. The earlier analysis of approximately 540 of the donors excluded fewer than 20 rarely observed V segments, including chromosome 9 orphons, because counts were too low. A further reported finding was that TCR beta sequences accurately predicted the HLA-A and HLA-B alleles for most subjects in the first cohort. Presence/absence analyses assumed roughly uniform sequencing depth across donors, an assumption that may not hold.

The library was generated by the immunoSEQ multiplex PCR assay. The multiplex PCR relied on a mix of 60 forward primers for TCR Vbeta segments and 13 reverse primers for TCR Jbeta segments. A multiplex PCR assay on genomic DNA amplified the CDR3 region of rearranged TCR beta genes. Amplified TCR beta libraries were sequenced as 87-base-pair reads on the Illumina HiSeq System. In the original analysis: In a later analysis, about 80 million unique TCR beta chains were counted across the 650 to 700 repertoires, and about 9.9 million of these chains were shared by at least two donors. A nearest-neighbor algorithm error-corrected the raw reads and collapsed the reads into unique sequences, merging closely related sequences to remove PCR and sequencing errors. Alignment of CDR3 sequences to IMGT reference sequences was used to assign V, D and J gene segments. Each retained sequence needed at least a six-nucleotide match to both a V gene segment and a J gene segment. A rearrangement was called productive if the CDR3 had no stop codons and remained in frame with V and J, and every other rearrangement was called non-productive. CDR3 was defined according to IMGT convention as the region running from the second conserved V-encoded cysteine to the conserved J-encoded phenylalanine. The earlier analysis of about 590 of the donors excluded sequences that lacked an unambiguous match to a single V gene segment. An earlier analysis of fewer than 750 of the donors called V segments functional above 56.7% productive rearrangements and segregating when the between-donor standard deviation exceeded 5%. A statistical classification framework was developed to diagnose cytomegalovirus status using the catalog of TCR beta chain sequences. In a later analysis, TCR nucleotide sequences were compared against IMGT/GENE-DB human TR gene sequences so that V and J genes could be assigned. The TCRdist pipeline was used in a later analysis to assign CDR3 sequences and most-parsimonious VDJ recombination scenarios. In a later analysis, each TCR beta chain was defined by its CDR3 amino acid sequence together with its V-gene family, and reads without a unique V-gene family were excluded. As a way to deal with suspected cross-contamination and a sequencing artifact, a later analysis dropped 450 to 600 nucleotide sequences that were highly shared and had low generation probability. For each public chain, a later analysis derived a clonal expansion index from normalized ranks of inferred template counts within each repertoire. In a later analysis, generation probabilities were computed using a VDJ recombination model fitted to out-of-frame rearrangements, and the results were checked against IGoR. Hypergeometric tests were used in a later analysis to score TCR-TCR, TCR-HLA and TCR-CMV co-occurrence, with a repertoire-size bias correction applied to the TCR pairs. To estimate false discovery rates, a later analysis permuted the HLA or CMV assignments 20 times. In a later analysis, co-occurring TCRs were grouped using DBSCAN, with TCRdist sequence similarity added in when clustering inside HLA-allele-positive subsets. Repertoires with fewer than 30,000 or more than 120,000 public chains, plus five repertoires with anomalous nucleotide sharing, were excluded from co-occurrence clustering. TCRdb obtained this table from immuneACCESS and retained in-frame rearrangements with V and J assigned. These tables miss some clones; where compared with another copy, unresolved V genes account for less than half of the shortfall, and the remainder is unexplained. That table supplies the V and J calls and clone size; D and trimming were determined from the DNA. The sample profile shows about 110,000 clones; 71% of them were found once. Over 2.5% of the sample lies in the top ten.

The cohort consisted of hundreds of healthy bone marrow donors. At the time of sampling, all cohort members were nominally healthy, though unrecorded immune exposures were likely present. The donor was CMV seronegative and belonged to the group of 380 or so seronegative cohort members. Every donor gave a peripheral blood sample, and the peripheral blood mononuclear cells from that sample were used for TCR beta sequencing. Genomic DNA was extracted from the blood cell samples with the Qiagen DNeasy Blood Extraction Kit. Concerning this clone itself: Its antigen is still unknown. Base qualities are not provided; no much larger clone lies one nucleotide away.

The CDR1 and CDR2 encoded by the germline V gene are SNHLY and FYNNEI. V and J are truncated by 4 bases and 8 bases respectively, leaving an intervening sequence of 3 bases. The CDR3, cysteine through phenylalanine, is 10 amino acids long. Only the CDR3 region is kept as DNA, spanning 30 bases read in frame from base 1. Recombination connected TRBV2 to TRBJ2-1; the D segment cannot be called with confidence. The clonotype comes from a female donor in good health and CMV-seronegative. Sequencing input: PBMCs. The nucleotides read TGTGCCAGCAGTGTCTATGAGCAGTTCTTC. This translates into CASSVYEQFF.